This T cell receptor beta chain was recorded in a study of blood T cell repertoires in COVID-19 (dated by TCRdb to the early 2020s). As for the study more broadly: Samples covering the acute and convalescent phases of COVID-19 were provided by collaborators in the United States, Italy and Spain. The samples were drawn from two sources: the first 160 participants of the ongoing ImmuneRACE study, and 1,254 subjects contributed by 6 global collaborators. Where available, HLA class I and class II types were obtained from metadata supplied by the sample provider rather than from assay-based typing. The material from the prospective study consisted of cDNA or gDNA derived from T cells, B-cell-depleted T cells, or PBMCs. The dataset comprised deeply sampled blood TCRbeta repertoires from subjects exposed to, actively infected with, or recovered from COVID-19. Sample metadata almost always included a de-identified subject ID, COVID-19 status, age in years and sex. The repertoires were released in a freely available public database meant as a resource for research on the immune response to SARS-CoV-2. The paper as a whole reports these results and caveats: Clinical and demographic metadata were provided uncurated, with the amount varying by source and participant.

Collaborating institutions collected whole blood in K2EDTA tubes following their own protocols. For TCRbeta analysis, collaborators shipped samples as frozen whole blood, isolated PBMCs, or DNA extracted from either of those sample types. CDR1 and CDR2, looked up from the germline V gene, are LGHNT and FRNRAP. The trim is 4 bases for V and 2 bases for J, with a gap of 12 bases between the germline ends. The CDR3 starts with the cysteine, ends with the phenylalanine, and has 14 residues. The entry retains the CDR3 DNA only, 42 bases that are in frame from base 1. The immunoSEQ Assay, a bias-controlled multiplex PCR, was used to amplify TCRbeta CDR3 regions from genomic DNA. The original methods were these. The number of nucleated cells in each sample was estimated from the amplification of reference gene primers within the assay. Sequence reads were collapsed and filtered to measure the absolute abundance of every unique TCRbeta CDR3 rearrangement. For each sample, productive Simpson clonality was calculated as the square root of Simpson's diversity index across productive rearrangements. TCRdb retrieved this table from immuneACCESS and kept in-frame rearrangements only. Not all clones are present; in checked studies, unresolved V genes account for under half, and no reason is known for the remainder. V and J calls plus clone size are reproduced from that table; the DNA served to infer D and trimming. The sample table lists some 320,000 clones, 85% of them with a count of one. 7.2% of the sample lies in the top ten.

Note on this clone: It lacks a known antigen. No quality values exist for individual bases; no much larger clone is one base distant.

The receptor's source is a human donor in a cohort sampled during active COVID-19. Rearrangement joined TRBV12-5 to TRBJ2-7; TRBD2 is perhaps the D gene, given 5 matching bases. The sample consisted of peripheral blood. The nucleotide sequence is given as TGTGCTAGTGGTTCTTCCAATAGCGCCTACGAGCAGTACTTC. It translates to CASGSSNSAYEQYF.